The 22 T cell receptor beta chains listed next were all sequenced from one sample in a study of CD4 T cells in relation to SARS-CoV-2 and coronaviruses. Assay used: immunoSEQ multiplex PCR; TCRdb lists only in-frame clones, some missing. This table has approximately 20,000 clones, around three quarters appearing once. Unexposed donor CD4+ T cells date from about 2011-2018, before the COVID-19 pandemic. Isolation of CD4+ T cells took place after less than twelve days in culture. These TCRs' antigens remain unknown. The specimen sequenced was CD4+ T cells from PBMCs, cultured in vitro. These receptors came from a human donor in good health.

This chain uses TRBV5-1 with TRBJ2-1; D possibly corresponds to TRBD2 (6 bases). The CDR3 spans 16 residues. Trimming stripped 5 bases from V and 4 bases from J, with 19 bases between. Germline CDR1 and CDR2: SGHRS and YFSETQ. The CDR3 region has the DNA TGCGCCAGCAGGGACCCAGGCGGCGGACTATACAATGAGCAGTTCTTC. The encoded protein is CASRDPGGGLYNEQFF. Using reference TRBV5-1 and TRBJ2-1 for the parts outside the CDR3, the full variable domain is KAGVTQTPRYLIKTRGQQVTLSCSPISGHRSVSWYQQTPGQGLQFLFEYFSETQRNKGNFPGRFSGRQFSNSRSEMNVSTLELGDSALYLCASRDPGGGLYNEQFFGPGTRLTVL.

The rearrangement joins TRBV2 to TRBJ2-1; D not certain. The CDR3 spans 11 residues. V dropped 7 bases and J dropped 9 bases, with 10 bases sitting between them. CDR1 and CDR2 (germline): SNHLY, FYNNEI. The chain's CDR3 is CASNRVGEQFF. The CDR3 nucleotides read TGTGCCAGCAATCGGGTTGGTGAGCAGTTCTTC.

This chain joins TRBV5-1 and TRBJ1-1, with D possibly matching TRBD1 (6 bases). This CDR3 spans 14 amino acids. V was shortened by 3 bases and J by 2 bases, with 11 bases between the two germline ends. Germline CDR1 is SGHRS and CDR2 is YFSETQ. This chain's CDR3 is CASSSGQTNTEAFF. The CDR3 bases are TGCGCCAGCAGCTCCGGACAGACCAACACTGAAGCTTTCTTT.

This clone has just one count. This chain joins TRBV5-6 and TRBJ2-1; TRBD2 matches at 8 bases. The CDR3 is made up of 16 amino acids. Trimming removed 4 bases from V and 4 bases from J; junction bases left unmatched: 10. Germline V CDR1 and CDR2: SGHDT, YYEEEE. The CDR3: CASSAPGLGSYNEQFF. As DNA, the CDR3 is TGTGCCAGCAGCGCTCCGGGACTAGGGAGTTACAATGAGCAGTTCTTC.

This rearrangement joins TRBV2 to TRBJ1-1; unclear D gene. Trimming pared 5 bases from V and 1 base from J, leaving 2 bases between. The CDR3 is made up of 11 amino acids. Germline V gives CDR1 SNHLY, CDR2 FYNNEI. CDR3 residues: CASSRNTEAFF. CDR3 coding DNA: TGTGCCAGCAGTAGGAACACTGAAGCTTTCTTT.

This clone has only one observation. The chain combines TRBV2 with TRBJ1-6; D ambiguous. CDR1 is SNHLY and CDR2 is FYNNEI in the germline V gene. The CDR3 runs to 15 residues. Trimming removed 3 bases from V and 9 bases from J, with 15 bases in between. CDR3 protein: CASSDSRAVGSPLHF. The CDR3 DNA is TGTGCCAGCAGTGATAGTAGGGCAGTAGGTTCACCCCTCCACTTT.

The chain has TRBV4-2 and TRBJ2-1, with D possibly matching TRBD1 (6 bases). Germline V lookup: CDR1 LGHNA, CDR2 YNFKEQ. The V end was cut by 2 bases, the J end by 4 bases, with 12 bases between. The length of the CDR3 is 15 residues. The CDR3 DNA is TGTGCCAGCAGCCAAATCAGGGGCTCTTACAATGAGCAGTTCTTC. This gives the protein CASSQIRGSYNEQFF.

The CDR3, as DNA: TGTGCCAGCAGCCCAGGGGTGAACACTGAAGCTTTCTTT. Protein: CASSPGVNTEAFF. The chain couples TRBV12-3 or TRBV12-4 to TRBJ1-1, with D possibly being TRBD1 (6 bases). V lost 6 bases and J lost 0, with 8 bases in between. There are 13 residues in the CDR3.

This clone was picked up one time. J is TRBJ1-3 and V is TRBV28; D perhaps matches TRBD1 (5 bases). Germline loops: CDR1 MDHEN, CDR2 SYDVKM. Between the trimmed V and J ends, which lost 5 bases and 0 bases, there was a span of 14 bases. The CDR3 extends over 16 amino acids. Here the CDR3 DNA reads TGTGCCAGCAGTCCGCCAAGGGACTACTCTGGAAACACCATATATTTT. Protein: CASSPPRDYSGNTIYF. Complete variable domain (other parts from reference TRBV28 and TRBJ1-3): DVKVTQSSRYLVKRTGEKVFLECVQDMDHENMFWYRQDPGLGLRLIYFSYDVKMKEKGDIPEGYSVSREKKERFSLILESASTNQTSMYLCASSPPRDYSGNTIYFGEGSWLTVV.

This clone was detected only once. The chain couples TRBV2 to TRBJ2-7; possibly TRBD2 for D (6 bases). Germline V lookup: CDR1 SNHLY, CDR2 FYNNEI. The CDR3 is 14 residues long. Trimming stripped 6 bases from V and 0 bases from J, with 12 bases between. DNA for the CDR3: TGTGCCAGCAGGGGGGGTTCCAGCTCCTACGAGCAGTACTTC. It is translated as CASRGGSSSYEQYF. Combining the CDR3 with reference TRBV2 and TRBJ2-7 gives the whole variable domain EPEVTQTPSHQVTQMGQEVILRCVPISNHLYFYWYRQILGQKVEFLVSFYNNEISEKSEIFDDQFSVERPDGSNFTLKIRSTKLEDSAMYFCASRGGSSSYEQYFGPGTRLTVT.

This clone was counted once. This chain connects TRBV27 to TRBJ1-4; 8 bases map to TRBD1. Germline V gene data show CDR1 as MNHEY and CDR2 as SMNVEV (reference sequence). The J segment lost 0 bases and the V segment lost 9 bases, leaving 0 bases of the junction unmatched. The length of the CDR3 is 13 residues. CDR3 coding DNA: TGTGCCAGGGACAGGGCAACTAATGAAAAACTGTTTTTT. Encoded protein: CARDRATNEKLFF. The variable domain in full, completed from reference TRBV27 and TRBJ1-4, reads EAQVTQNPRYLITVTGKKLTVTCSQNMNHEYMSWYRQDPGLGLRQIYYSMNVEVTDKGDVPEGYKVSRKEKRNFPLILESPSPNQTSLYFCARDRATNEKLFFGSGTQLSVL.

J is TRBJ2-7 and V is TRBV7-3; TRBD2 might be the D (6 bases). Germline assignment: CDR1 SGHTA and CDR2 FQGTGA. The CDR3 is 15 amino acids. V lost 3 bases and J 2 bases, leaving 14 bases between the germline ends. The CDR3 reads CASSLGLAKAYEQYF. The CDR3 DNA follows: TGTGCCAGCAGCTTGGGGCTAGCGAAAGCCTACGAGCAGTACTTC.

The chain carries TRBV2 and TRBJ1-1; D uncertain. V was clipped by 2 bases and J by 12 bases, with 13 bases between them. The CDR3 is 12 residues long. In germline, CDR1 is SNHLY, CDR2 FYNNEI. The CDR3 protein is CASSESGPDTFF. CDR3 DNA: TGTGCCAGCAGTGAAAGCGGCCCAGATACTTTCTTT.

The chain links TRBV5-1 to TRBJ2-5, with D perhaps assigned TRBD1 or TRBD2 (5 bases each). Germline lookup yields CDR1 SGHRS and CDR2 YFSETQ. The length of the CDR3 is 14 residues. Trimming removed 2 bases from V and 0 bases from J, with 8 bases in between. CDR3 residues: CASSFQGHQETQYF. CDR3 in DNA: TGCGCCAGCAGCTTCCAGGGACACCAAGAGACCCAGTACTTC.

The chain links TRBV6-4 to TRBJ2-5, with D unresolved. The CDR3 runs to 13 residues. Germline-derived CDR1 and CDR2 are MRHNA and SNTAGT. V gave up 0 bases and J gave up 4 bases, with 6 bases separating them. The CDR3 DNA is TGTGCCAGCAGTGACTCCTCTGGAGAGACCCAGTACTTC. It translates to CASSDSSGETQYF.

V and J are TRBV3-1 (or the pseudogene TRBV3-2) and TRBJ1-2; 9 bases map to TRBD1. Trimming at V came to 4 bases and at J to 8 bases, leaving 5 bases not matched to a gene. This CDR3 comprises 13 residues. The germline gives CDR1 LGHDT, CDR2 YNNKEL (reference sequence). The CDR3 nucleotides are TGTGCCAGCAGCCCCGGACAGGGGAGAGGCTACACCTTC. Its translation is CASSPGQGRGYTF.

The chain has TRBV5-4 and TRBJ2-7; D is possibly TRBD1 (6 bases). The germline V gene has CDR1 SGHNT and CDR2 YYREEE (reference sequence). The CDR3 is 12 residues long. The germline V and J ends were trimmed by 2 bases and 6 bases, with 9 bases remaining between them. CDR3 residues: CASSFQGSEQYF. The CDR3 nucleotides read TGTGCCAGCAGCTTCCAGGGGTCCGAGCAGTACTTC.

V usage is TRBV18 and J usage is TRBJ1-2; D uncertain. V was shortened by 2 bases and J by 6 bases, with 10 bases between the two germline ends. Germline CDR1 and CDR2: KGHSH and LQKENI. CDR3 length: 13 amino acids. CDR3 coding DNA: TGTGCCAGCTCACCAGGAGGGTGGGATGGCTACACCTTC. It codes for CASSPGGWDGYTF. Full variable domain (missing parts from reference TRBV18 and TRBJ1-2): NAGVMQNPRHLVRRRGQEARLRCSPMKGHSHVYWYRQLPEEGLKFMVYLQKENIIDESGMPKERFSAEFPKEGPSILRIQQVVRGDSAAYFCASSPGGWDGYTFGSGTRLTVV.

This chain joins TRBV12-1 and TRBJ1-1; TRBD1, the D gene given by the table, was not confirmed from the DNA. TRBV12-1 constitutes a pseudogene. The CDR3 has 18 residues. Here the CDR3 DNA reads TGTGCCAGCAGCTACATAGACAGGGGAATTGGGAGAAACACTGAAGCTTTCTTT. Its protein product is CASSYIDRGIGRNTEAFF.

V gene TRBV19 combines with J gene TRBJ2-5; TRBD2 aligns across 9 bases. V lost 4 bases, J lost 2 bases, and 5 bases stayed unmatched. CDR1 and CDR2 from the germline V gene are LNHDA and SQIVND (reference sequence). The CDR3 has 15 amino acids. Here the CDR3 reads CASSTLAGAQETQYF. The CDR3 DNA reads TGTGCCAGTAGTACATTAGCGGGAGCACAAGAGACCCAGTACTTC.

This clone appeared a few times. The chain is built from TRBV4-1 and TRBJ2-2; tentative D call: TRBD1 (5 bases). V was clipped by 5 bases and J by 5 bases, with 15 bases between them. The V gene's germline CDR1 is MGHRA and CDR2 YSYEKL. The CDR3 is made up of 15 amino acids. As DNA, the CDR3 is TGCGCCAGCAGCACCCAAGGGGCACGGACCGGGGAGCTGTTTTTT. Translation: CASSTQGARTGELFF.

V is TRBV6-1 and J is TRBJ2-7; D may correspond to TRBD1 or TRBD2 (5 bases each). CDR3 length: 13 residues. CDR1 and CDR2 (germline): MNHNS, SASEGT. The V end lost 0 bases, the J end lost 6 bases, and 9 bases lay between the germline ends. The CDR3 is CASSEAGAGEQYF. CDR3 nucleotide sequence: TGTGCCAGCAGTGAAGCTGGGGCGGGCGAGCAGTACTTC.